The T cell receptor beta chain under discussion was sequenced for a study of PD-L1 blockade in urothelial cancer. Germline lookup yields CDR1 SQVTM and CDR2 ANQGSEA. The CDR3 has 12 amino acids. This table comes from immunoSEQ multiplex PCR, and its TCRdb copy is limited to in-frame clones, with some not included. The sample has about 100,000 clones; under 85% are singletons. General study points: Patients with below-median pretreatment blood clonality survived longer. At the 3-week point, tumor-associated blood clones expanded more in durable-benefit patients.

The count of this clone is one. Its antigen is undetermined. Germline is not matched at one junction end, which may reflect a read error. This TCR derives from a man aged 45-60 years with urothelial cancer. The chain employs TRBV29-1 and TRBJ1-4, with TRBD1 identical over 7 bases. Sequenced here: PBMCs, sampled around atezolizumab (anti-PD-L1) treatment. Written as DNA, the CDR3 is TGCAGCGTTGAAGATCTCACGCAGGGGGTCACTTTT. Protein product: CSVEDLTQGVTF.